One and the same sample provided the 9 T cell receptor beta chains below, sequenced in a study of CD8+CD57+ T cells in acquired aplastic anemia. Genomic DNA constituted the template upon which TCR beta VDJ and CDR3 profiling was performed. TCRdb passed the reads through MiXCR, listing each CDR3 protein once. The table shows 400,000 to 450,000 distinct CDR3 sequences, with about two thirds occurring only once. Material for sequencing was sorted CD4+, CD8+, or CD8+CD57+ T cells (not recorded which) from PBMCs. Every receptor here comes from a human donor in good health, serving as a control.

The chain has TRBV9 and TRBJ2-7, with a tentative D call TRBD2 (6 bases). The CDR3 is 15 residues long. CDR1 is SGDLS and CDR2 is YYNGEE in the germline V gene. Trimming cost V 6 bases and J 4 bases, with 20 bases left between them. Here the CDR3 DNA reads TGTGCCAGCACTCGGACTCGCGGGAACTCGTACGAGCAGTACTTC. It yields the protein CASTRTRGNSYEQYF.

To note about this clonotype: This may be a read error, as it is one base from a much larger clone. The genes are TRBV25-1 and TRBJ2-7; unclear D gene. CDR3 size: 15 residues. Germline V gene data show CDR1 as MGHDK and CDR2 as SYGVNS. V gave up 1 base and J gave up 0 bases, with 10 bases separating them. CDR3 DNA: TGTGCCAGCAGTGAATCGGTGAAGGGCTCCTACGAGCAGTACTTC. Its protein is CASSESVKGSYEQYF.

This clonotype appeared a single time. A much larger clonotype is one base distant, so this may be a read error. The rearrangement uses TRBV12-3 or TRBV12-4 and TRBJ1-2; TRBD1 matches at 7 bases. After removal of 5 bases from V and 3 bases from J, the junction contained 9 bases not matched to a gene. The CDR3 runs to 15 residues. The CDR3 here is CASSPQQGPYYGYTF. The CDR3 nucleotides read TGTGCCAGCAGTCCTCAACAGGGGCCCTACTATGGCTACACCTTC.

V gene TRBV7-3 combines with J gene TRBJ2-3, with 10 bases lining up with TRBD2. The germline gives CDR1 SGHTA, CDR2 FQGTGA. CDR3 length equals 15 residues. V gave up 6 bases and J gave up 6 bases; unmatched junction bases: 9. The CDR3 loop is CASRSGGDTGDTQYF. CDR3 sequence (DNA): TGTGCCAGCAGGAGCGGGGGGGACACCGGGGATACGCAGTATTTT. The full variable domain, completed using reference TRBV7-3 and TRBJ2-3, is GAGVSQTPSNKVTEKGKYVELRCDPISGHTALYWYRQSLGQGPEFLIYFQGTGAADDSGLPNDRFFAVRPEGSVSTLKIQRTERGDSAVYLCASRSGGDTGDTQYFGPGTRLTVL.

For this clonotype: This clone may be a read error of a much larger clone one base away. For the CDR3, the DNA is TGTGCTAGTGGGGACAGGAGAGAGACCCAGTACTTC. Translated: CASGDRRETQYF. The chain carries TRBV12-5 and TRBJ2-5; 7 bases align to TRBD1. V lost 6 bases to trimming and J lost 4 bases; unmatched junction nucleotides: 2. Germline CDR1 LGHNT, CDR2 FRNRAP. CDR3 length equals 12 residues.

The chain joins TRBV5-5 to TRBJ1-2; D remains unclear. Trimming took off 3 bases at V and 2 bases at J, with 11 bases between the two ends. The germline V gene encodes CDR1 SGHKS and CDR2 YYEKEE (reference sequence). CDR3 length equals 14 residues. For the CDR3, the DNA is TGTGCCAGCAGCTCGACTCCGTCGAACTATGGCTACACCTTC. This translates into CASSSTPSNYGYTF.

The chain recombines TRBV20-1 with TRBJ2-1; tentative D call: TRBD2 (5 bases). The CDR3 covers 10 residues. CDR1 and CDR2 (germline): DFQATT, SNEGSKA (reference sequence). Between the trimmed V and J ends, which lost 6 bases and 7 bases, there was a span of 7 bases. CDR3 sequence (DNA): TGCAGTGCCGGACTTAATGAGCAGTTCTTC. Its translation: CSAGLNEQFF.

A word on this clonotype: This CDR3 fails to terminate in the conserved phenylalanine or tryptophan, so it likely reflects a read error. Here the CDR3 DNA reads TGTGCCAGCAGTTTAACACAGGGGGCTCGCGGCTACACCTTG. Amino acid sequence: CASSLTQGARGYTL. The chain carries TRBV12-3 or TRBV12-4 and TRBJ1-2; 9 positions match TRBD1. With V trimmed by 2 bases and J by 8 bases, 6 bases remained unmatched. The CDR3 is 14 residues long.

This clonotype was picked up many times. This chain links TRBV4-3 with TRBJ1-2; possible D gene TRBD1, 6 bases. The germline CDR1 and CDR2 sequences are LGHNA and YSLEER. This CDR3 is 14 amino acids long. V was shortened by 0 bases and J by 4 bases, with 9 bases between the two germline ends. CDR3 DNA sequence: TGCGCCAGCAGCCAAGAGCCGGGGGCCTATGGCTACACCTTC. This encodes CASSQEPGAYGYTF.